What follows are 12 T cell receptor beta chains derived from one specimen sequenced in a study of PD-1 blockade in classical Hodgkin lymphoma. Repertoires were generated with immunoSEQ multiplex PCR, while TCRdb's copy carries only in-frame clones and drops some. This sample has roughly 140,000 clones, with about 78% found just once. Relapses following autologous stem cell transplantation were seen in all patients, with brentuximab vedotin exposure varying. Sequencing used peripheral blood mononuclear cells (PBMCs), obtained before the second cycle of nivolumab. The receptors stem from a human donor with classical Hodgkin lymphoma.

V gene TRBV10-3 combines with J gene TRBJ2-5, with a weak D call TRBD2 (5 bases). The germline CDR1 and CDR2 sequences are ENHRY and SYGVKD. The CDR3 extends over 14 amino acids. Trimming left V 7 bases short and J 6 bases short, with 18 bases between. CDR3 residues: CAITEGPDGKTQYF. The CDR3 bases are TGTGCCATCACAGAGGGCCCGGACGGTAAGACCCAGTACTTC.

V is TRBV6-5 and J is TRBJ1-1, with D possibly matching TRBD1 (6 bases). CDR3 length: 13 residues. Germline V gene lookup returns CDR1 MNHEY and CDR2 SVGAGI. Deletions cut 5 bases from V and 3 bases from J, with 10 bases between. The CDR3 DNA reads TGTGCCAGCAGTCCCGCAGGGGACACTGAAGCTTTCTTT. This codes for CASSPAGDTEAFF.

V and J are TRBV19 and TRBJ1-2, with a possible D match to TRBD1 (6 bases). The CDR3 length is 14 residues. The V and J ends lost 3 bases and 4 bases respectively, with 12 bases between them. Germline assignment: CDR1 LNHDA and CDR2 SQIVND (reference sequence). The CDR3 DNA reads TGTGCCAGTAGTATGGGACATAGTAGCTATGGCTACACCTTC. This codes for CASSMGHSSYGYTF.

The rearrangement uses TRBV5-6 and TRBJ2-1; D is undetermined. CDR1 is SGHDT and CDR2 is YYEEEE in the germline V gene. CDR3 length equals 14 residues. V lost 1 base to trimming and J lost 7 bases, with 12 bases between them. The CDR3 DNA follows: TGTGCCAGCAGCTTGCTTGGATTCAGAAATGAGCAGTTCTTC. Translated, it gives CASSLLGFRNEQFF.

This chain links TRBV29-1 with TRBJ2-3; 11 bases line up with TRBD2. Germline V gene sequence: CDR1 SQVTM, CDR2 ANQGSEA. J lost 5 bases, V lost 4 bases, and 5 bases had no gene match. The CDR3 totals 14 residues. The CDR3 is CSVVSGGAIDTQYF. CDR3 nucleotide sequence: TGCAGCGTTGTTAGCGGGGGGGCAATAGATACGCAGTATTTT.

The chain recombines TRBV4-2 with TRBJ1-2, with no clear D. The length of the CDR3 is 13 residues. CDR1 LGHNA and CDR2 YNFKEQ come from the germline V gene. V lost 5 bases to trimming and J lost 5 bases, with 12 bases between them. The DNA for the CDR3 is TGTGCCAGCAGCTTGGTAGTTGGGTATGGCTACACCTTC. This encodes CASSLVVGYGYTF.

J is TRBJ1-1 and V is TRBV6-5; maybe TRBD1 (6 bases). Germline-derived CDR1 and CDR2 are MNHEY and SVGAGI. The CDR3 is 15 amino acids. Trimming removed 5 bases at V and 4 bases at J, with 17 bases between. CDR3 in amino acids: CASSQGGGPFTEAFF. In nucleotides, the CDR3 is TGTGCCAGCAGTCAAGGGGGAGGACCTTTCACTGAAGCTTTCTTT.

The chain links TRBV5-6 to TRBJ2-2; maybe TRBD2 (5 bases). In germline, CDR1 is SGHDT, CDR2 YYEEEE. This CDR3 comprises 15 residues. V was shortened by 0 bases and J by 16 bases, with 22 bases between the two germline ends. In DNA form, the CDR3 reads TGTGCCAGCAGCTTGGCTTGGGCAGGAGGCGATCGGAAGTTTTTT. Protein product: CASSLAWAGGDRKFF. Filled out from reference TRBV5-6 and TRBJ2-2, the complete variable domain reads DAGVTQSPTHLIKTRGQQVTLRCSPKSGHDTVSWYQQALGQGPQFIFQYYEEEERQRGNFPDRFSGHQFPNYSSELNVNALLLGDSALYLCASSLAWAGGDRKFFGEGSRLTVL.

V usage is TRBV30 and J usage is TRBJ2-1, with 13 bases fitting TRBD2. The V gene end was trimmed by 3 bases and the J gene end by 4 bases; junction bases not matched to a gene: 3. CDR1 is GTSNPN, CDR2 SVGIG, per germline (reference sequence). The CDR3 has 15 residues. The CDR3 spells CAWSPGLAGYNEQFF. CDR3 bases: TGTGCCTGGAGCCCGGGACTAGCGGGGTACAATGAGCAGTTCTTC.

The chain combines TRBV6-5 with TRBJ2-2; possible D gene TRBD1, 5 bases. The CDR3 covers 13 residues. V gave up 6 bases and J gave up 6 bases, with 11 bases separating them. CDR1 and CDR2 from the germline V gene are MNHEY and SVGAGI. The CDR3 protein is CASRPGSAGELFF. In nucleotides, the CDR3 is TGTGCCAGCAGGCCAGGGTCTGCCGGGGAGCTGTTTTTT.

The V call is TRBV7-2, the J call TRBJ2-5, with TRBD1 matching over 8 bases. Germline CDR1 reads SGHTA; CDR2 reads FQGNSA. The V and J ends lost 5 bases and 2 bases, in that order; junction bases with no gene match: 7. The CDR3 runs 15 residues. DNA of the CDR3: TGTGCCAGCAGCCCCCAGGACAGGGAACAAGAGACCCAGTACTTC. Its translation is CASSPQDREQETQYF.

V usage is TRBV9 and J usage is TRBJ2-7; D is possibly TRBD1 or TRBD2 (5 bases each). Germline lookup yields CDR1 SGDLS and CDR2 YYNGEE. The CDR3 loop spans 15 amino acids. The V end was cut by 0 bases, the J end by 0 bases, with 10 bases between. The CDR3 sequence is CASSVGFGASYEQYF. The CDR3 bases are TGTGCCAGCAGCGTAGGGTTCGGGGCCTCCTACGAGCAGTACTTC.